This T cell receptor (beta chain) was obtained from a study of T cells expressing NK-cell markers. Study-level background: Repertoire data for TCR beta were derived from sorted T cells (CD3+CD56+NKG2C+, CD3+CD56+NKG2C- and CD3+CD56-NKG2C+). Among eight sequenced donors, seven carried HCMV seropositivity while one was seronegative. The study, taken as a whole, reports: HCMV specificity was not established for the expanded NKG2C+ T cell clones. As a fraction of CD8+ T cells, dominant NKG2C+ clonotypes reached about 1.0-8% in more than five donors.

Germline V gives CDR1 KGHDR, CDR2 SFDVKD. The CDR3 contains 14 residues. Turning to this clonotype: Its antigen is unidentified.

Following a re-call of the 5' RACE reads, TCRdb has one entry per CDR3 protein and lacks DNA. The clone table shows approximately 380,000 distinct CDR3 sequences, with the ten largest holding 5.2%. The sequenced sample was blood T cells: a sorted CD56 or NKG2C T cell subset, CD4+ or CD8+ T cells, or bulk PBMC T cells (not recorded which). The chain links TRBV24-1 to TRBJ2-1; the TCRdb call, TRBD1, lacks DNA for checking. The sequence came from a man aged 18 to 69 in good health. CDR3 residues: CATSQGGSYNEQFF.